This TCR beta chain was captured in a study of T-cell memory formation after mild COVID-19. This clonotype was seen a few times. V shed 3 bases and J 1 base; nucleotides not matched to a gene: 0. This CDR3 contains 13 residues. Germline V gene data show CDR1 as DFQATT and CDR2 as SNEGSKA (reference sequence). Using its own MiXCR run on the 5' RACE reads, TCRdb lists one record per CDR3 protein. Among around 300,000 distinct CDR3 sequences listed, less than 20% were seen once. This sequence originates from a man between 18 and 35 years old who had mild COVID-19 (a few samples of this study predate the infection). Cell type and time point are not known. Sequenced material: PBMCs or a T cell subset sorted from them (not recorded which). The chain recombines TRBV20-1 with TRBJ2-3, with 8 bases that match TRBD2. Here the CDR3 reads CSARTSGTDTQYF. CDR3 in DNA: TGCAGTGCTAGGACTAGCGGCACAGATACGCAGTATTTT.